Listed here is a single T cell receptor (beta chain). The CDR3 has 16 amino acids. The data were taken from a study of T cells expressing NK-cell markers. Background on the study: Researchers got TCR beta repertoires out of sorted CD3+CD56+NKG2C+, CD3+CD56+NKG2C- and CD3+CD56-NKG2C+ T cells. With respect to HCMV, most of the eight sequenced donors were seropositive, and one was seronegative.

TCRdb reworked the 5' RACE reads into one entry per CDR3 protein, no DNA. Here the sample table reports fewer than 400,000 distinct CDR3 sequences. The gene calls are TRBV12-3 or TRBV12-4 and TRBJ1-5; TCRdb calls TRBD1, which cannot be checked without DNA. Sequencing used blood T cells: a sorted CD56 or NKG2C T cell subset, CD4+ or CD8+ T cells, or bulk PBMC T cells (not recorded which). The source of this sequence is a woman in her forties or fifties in good health. This chain's CDR3 is CASSLSGTGGGQPQHF.